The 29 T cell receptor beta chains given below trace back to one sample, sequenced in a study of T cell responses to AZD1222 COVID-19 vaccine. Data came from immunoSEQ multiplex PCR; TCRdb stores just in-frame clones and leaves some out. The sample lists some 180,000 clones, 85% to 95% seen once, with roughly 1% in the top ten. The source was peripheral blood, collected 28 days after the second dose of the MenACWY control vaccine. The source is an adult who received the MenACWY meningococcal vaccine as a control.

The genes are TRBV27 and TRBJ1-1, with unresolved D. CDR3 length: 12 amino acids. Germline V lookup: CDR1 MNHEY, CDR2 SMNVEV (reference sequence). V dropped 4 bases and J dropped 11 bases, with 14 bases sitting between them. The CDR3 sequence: CASSSQEGRAFF. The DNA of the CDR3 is TGTGCCAGCAGTTCCCAAGAGGGCCGGGCTTTCTTT.

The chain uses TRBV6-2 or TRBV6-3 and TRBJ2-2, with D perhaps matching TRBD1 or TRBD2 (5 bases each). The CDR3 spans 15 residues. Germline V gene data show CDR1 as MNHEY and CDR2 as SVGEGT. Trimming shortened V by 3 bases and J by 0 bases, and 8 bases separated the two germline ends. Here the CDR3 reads CASSYRDPNTGELFF. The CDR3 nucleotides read TGTGCCAGCAGTTATCGGGACCCGAACACCGGGGAGCTGTTTTTT.

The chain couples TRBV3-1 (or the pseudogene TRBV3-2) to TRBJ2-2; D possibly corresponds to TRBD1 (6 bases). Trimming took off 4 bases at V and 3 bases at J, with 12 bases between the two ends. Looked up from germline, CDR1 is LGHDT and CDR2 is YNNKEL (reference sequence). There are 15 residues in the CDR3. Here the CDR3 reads CASSPGVGDTGELFF. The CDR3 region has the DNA TGTGCCAGCAGCCCAGGGGTTGGGGACACCGGGGAGCTGTTTTTT.

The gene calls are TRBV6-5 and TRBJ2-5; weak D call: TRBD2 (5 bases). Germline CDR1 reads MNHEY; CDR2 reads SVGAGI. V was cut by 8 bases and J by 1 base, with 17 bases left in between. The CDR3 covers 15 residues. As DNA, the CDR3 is TGTGCCAGCCGAGAGGGAGTCGGCGGCCAAGAGACCCAGTACTTC. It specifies CASREGVGGQETQYF.

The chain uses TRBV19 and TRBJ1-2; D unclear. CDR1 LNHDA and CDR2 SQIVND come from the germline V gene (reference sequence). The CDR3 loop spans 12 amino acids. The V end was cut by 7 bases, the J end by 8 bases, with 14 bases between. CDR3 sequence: CASTTPGVGYTF. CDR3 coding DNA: TGTGCCAGTACCACCCCTGGCGTGGGCTACACCTTC.

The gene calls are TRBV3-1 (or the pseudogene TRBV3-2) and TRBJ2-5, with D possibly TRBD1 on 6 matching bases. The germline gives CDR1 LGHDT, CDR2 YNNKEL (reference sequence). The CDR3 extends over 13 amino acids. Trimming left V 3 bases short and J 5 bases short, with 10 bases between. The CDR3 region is CASSQQGPETQYF. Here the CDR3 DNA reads TGTGCCAGCAGCCAGCAGGGGCCTGAGACCCAGTACTTC.

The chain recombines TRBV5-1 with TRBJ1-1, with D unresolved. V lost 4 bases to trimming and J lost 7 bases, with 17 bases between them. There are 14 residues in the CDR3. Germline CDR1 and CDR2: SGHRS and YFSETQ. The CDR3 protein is CASSQSSLELEAFF. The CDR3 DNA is TGCGCCAGCAGCCAATCGAGTCTCGAACTTGAAGCTTTCTTT.

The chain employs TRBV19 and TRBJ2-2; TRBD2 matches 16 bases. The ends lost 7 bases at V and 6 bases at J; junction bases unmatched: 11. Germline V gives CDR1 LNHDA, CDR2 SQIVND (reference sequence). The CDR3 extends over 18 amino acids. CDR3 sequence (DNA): TGTGCCAGTACCGCCGGGACTAGCGGGGGGGCCGATCCCGGGGAGCTGTTTTTT. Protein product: CASTAGTSGGADPGELFF.

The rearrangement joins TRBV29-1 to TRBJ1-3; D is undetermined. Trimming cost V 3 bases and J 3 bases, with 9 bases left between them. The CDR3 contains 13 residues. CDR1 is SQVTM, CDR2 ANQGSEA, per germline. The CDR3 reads CSVEPGIGNTIYF. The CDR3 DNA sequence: TGCAGCGTTGAGCCGGGGATTGGAAACACCATATATTTT.

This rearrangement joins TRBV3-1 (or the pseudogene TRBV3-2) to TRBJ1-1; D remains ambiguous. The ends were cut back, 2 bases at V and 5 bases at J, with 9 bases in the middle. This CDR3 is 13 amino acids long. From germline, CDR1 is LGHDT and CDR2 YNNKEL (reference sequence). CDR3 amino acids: CASSQPMGTEAFF. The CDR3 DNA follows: TGTGCCAGCAGCCAACCCATGGGGACTGAAGCTTTCTTT.

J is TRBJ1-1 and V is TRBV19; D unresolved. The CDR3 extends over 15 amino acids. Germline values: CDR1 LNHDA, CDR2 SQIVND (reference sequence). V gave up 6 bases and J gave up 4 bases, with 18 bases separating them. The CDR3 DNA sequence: TGTGCCAGTAGGGACTCGAGCGGGCCCGGCACTGAAGCTTTCTTT. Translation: CASRDSSGPGTEAFF.

The CDR3, as DNA: TGTGCCAGCAGTCCCACTAACCCAAGGGGTACTGAAGCTTTCTTT. The encoded protein is CASSPTNPRGTEAFF. This chain joins TRBV2 and TRBJ1-1; a weak D match, TRBD1 (5 bases). The CDR3 covers 15 residues. Trimming removed 5 bases from V and 5 bases from J, with 18 bases in between. Germline loops: CDR1 SNHLY, CDR2 FYNNEI.

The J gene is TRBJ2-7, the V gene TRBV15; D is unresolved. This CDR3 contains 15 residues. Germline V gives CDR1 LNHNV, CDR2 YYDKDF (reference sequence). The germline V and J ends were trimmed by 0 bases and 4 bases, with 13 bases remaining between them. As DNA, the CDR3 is TGTGCCACCAGCAGAGACCCACAAACCAATTACGAGCAGTACTTC. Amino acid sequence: CATSRDPQTNYEQYF.

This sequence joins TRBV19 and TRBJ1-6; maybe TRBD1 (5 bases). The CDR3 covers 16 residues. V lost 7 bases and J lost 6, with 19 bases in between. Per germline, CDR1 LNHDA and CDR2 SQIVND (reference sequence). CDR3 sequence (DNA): TGTGCCAGTAACCCTTCGGGGGTACTTGGTAATTCACCCCTCCACTTT. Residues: CASNPSGVLGNSPLHF. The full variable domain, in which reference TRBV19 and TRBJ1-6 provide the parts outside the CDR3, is DGGITQSPKYLFRKEGQNVTLSCEQNLNHDAMYWYRQDPGQGLRLIYYSQIVNDFQKGDIAEGYSVSREKKESFPLTVTSAQKNPTAFYLCASNPSGVLGNSPLHFGNGTRLTVT.

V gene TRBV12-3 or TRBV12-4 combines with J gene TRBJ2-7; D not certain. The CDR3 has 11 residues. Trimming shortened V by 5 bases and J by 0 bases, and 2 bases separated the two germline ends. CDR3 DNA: TGTGCCAGCAGTGGCTCCTACGAGCAGTACTTC. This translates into CASSGSYEQYF.

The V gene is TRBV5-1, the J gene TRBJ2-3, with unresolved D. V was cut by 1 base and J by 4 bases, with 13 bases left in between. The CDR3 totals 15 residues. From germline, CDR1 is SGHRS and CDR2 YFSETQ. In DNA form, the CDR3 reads TGCGCCAGCAGCTTGAACAGATTGACCTCAGATACGCAGTATTTT. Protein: CASSLNRLTSDTQYF. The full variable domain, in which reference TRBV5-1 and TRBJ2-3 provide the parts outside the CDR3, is KAGVTQTPRYLIKTRGQQVTLSCSPISGHRSVSWYQQTPGQGLQFLFEYFSETQRNKGNFPGRFSGRQFSNSRSEMNVSTLELGDSALYLCASSLNRLTSDTQYFGPGTRLTVL.

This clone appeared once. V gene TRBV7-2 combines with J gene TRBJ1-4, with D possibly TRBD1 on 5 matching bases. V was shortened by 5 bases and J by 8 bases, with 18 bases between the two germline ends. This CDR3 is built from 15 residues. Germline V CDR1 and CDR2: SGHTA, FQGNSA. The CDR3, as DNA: TGTGCCAGCAGCCAAGTGAGGGGCAGTGAAGAAAAACTGTTTTTT. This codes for CASSQVRGSEEKLFF.

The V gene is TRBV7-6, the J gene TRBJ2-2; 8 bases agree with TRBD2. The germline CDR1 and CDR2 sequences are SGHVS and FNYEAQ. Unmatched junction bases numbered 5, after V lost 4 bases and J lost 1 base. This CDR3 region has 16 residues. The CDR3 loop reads CASSSFAGGNTGELFF. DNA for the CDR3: TGTGCCAGCAGCTCCTTTGCGGGGGGGAACACCGGGGAGCTGTTTTTT.

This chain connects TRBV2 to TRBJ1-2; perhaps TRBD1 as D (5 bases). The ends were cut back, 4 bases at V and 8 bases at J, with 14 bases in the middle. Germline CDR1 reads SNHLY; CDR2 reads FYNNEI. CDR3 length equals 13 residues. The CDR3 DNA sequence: TGTGCCAGCAGTGGAGGGGAGGCAGGCGGCTACACCTTC. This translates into CASSGGEAGGYTF.

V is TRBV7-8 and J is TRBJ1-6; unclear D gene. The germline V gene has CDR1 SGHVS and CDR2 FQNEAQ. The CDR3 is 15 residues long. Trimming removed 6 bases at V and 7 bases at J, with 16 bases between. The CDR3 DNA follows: TGTGCCAGCAGTTTACGGGAGCTAATGAATTCACCCCTCCACTTT. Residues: CASSLRELMNSPLHF.

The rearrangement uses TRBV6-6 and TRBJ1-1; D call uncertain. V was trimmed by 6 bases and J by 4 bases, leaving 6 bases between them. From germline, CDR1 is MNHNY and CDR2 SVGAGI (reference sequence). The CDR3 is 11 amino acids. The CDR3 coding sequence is TGTGCCAGCAGACCGGGCACTGAAGCTTTCTTT. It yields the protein CASRPGTEAFF.

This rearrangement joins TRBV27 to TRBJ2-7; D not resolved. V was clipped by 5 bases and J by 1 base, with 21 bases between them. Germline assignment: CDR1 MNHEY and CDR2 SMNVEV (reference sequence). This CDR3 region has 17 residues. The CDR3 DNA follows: TGTGCCAGCAGTCCCACACCTGACATCCGCCTTTCCTACGAGCAGTACTTC. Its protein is CASSPTPDIRLSYEQYF.

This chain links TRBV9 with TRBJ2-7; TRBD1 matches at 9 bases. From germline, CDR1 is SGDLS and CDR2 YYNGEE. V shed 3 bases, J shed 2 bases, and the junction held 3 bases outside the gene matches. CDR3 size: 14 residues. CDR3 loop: CASSEGTGPYEQYF. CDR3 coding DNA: TGTGCCAGCAGCGAGGGGACAGGGCCCTACGAGCAGTACTTC.

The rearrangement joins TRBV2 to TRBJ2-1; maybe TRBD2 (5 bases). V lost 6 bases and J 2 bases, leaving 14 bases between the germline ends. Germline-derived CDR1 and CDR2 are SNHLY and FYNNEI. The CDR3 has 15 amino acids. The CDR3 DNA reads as TGTGCCAGCAGGACCCGAGGAGGCCCCTACAATGAGCAGTTCTTC. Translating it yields CASRTRGGPYNEQFF.

In DNA, the CDR3 is TGCGCCAGCAGGGAATCGACAGGGGGCGCGGAGACCCAGTACTTC. Translated, it gives CASRESTGGAETQYF. This chain links TRBV5-1 with TRBJ2-5; 10 nucleotides line up with TRBD1. CDR1 SGHRS and CDR2 YFSETQ come from the germline V gene. V dropped 5 bases and J dropped 5; count of bases not matched to a gene: 9. CDR3 length equals 15 residues.

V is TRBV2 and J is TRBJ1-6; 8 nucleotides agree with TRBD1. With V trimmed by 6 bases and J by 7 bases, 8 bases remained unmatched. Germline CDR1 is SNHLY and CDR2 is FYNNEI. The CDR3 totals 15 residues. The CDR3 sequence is CASRMDRAGNSPLHF. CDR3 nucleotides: TGTGCCAGCAGGATGGACAGGGCGGGGAATTCACCCCTCCACTTT.

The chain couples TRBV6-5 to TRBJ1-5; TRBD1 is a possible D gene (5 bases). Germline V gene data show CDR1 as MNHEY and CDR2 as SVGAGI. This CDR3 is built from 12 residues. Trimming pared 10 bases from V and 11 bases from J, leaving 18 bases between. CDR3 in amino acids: CATRTEVGAQHF. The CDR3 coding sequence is TGTGCCACGCGGACGGAGGTAGGGGCCCAGCATTTT.

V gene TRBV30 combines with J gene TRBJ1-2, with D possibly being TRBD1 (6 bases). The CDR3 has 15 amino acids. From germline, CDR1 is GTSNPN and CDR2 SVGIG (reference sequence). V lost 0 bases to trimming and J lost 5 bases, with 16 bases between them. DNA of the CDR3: TGTGCCTGGAGTGTACCCGGACAGACAAATTATGGCTACACCTTC. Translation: CAWSVPGQTNYGYTF.

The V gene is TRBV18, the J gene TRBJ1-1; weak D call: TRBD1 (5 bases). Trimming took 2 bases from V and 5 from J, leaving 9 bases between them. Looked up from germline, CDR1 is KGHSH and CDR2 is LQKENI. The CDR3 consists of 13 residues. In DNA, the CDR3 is TGTGCCAGCTCACCAACTACAGGAACTGAAGCTTTCTTT. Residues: CASSPTTGTEAFF.